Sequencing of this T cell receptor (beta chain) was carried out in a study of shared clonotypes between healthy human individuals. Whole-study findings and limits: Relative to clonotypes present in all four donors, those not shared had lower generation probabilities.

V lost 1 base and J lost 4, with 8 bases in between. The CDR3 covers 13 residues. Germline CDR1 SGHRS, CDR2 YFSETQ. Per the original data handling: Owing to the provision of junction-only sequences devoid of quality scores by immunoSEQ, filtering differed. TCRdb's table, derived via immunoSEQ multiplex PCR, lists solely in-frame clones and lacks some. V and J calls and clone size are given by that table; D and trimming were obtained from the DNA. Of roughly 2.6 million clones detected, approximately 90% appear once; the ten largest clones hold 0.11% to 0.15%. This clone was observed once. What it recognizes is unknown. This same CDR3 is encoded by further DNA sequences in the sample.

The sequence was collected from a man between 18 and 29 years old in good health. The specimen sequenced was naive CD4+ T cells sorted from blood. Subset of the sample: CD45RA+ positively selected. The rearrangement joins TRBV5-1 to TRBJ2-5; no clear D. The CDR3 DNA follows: TGCGCCAGCAGCTTGAGATTAGGAGAGACCCAGTACTTC. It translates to CASSLRLGETQYF.